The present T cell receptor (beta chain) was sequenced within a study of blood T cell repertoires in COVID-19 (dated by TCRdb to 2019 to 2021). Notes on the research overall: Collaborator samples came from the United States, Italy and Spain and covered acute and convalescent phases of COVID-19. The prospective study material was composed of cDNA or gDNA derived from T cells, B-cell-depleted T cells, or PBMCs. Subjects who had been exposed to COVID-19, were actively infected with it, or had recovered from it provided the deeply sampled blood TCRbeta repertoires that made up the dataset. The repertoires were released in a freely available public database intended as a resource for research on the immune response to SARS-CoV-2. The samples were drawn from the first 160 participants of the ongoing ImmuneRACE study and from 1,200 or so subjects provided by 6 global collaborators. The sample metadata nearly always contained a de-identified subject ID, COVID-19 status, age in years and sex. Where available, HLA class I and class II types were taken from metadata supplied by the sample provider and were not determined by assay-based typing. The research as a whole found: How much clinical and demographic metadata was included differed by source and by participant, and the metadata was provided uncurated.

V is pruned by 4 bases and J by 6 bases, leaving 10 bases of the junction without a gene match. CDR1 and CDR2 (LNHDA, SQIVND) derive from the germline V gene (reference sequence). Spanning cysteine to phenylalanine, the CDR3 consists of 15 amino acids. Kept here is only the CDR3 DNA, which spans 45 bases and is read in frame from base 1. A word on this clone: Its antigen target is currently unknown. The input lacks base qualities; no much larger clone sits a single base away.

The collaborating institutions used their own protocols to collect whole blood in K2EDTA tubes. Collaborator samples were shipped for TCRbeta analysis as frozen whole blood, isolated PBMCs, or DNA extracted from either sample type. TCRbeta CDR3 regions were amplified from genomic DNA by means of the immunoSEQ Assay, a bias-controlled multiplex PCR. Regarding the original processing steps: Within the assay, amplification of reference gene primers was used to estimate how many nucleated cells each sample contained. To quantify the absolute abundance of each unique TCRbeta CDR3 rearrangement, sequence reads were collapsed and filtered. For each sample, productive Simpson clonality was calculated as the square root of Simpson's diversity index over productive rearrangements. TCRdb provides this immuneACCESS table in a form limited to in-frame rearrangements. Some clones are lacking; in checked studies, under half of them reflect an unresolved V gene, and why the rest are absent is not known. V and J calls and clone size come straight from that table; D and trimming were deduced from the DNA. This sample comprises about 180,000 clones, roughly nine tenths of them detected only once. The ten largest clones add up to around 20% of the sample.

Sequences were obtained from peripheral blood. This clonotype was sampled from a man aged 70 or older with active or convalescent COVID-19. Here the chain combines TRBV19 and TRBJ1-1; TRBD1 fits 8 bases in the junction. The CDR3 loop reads CASSTGGAKYPEAFF. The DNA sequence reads TGTGCCAGTAGTACAGGGGGCGCGAAGTATCCTGAAGCTTTCTTT. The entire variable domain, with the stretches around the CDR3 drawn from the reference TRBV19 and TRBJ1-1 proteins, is DGGITQSPKYLFRKEGQNVTLSCEQNLNHDAMYWYRQDPGQGLRLIYYSQIVNDFQKGDIAEGYSVSREKKESFPLTVTSAQKNPTAFYLCASSTGGAKYPEAFFGQGTRLTVV.